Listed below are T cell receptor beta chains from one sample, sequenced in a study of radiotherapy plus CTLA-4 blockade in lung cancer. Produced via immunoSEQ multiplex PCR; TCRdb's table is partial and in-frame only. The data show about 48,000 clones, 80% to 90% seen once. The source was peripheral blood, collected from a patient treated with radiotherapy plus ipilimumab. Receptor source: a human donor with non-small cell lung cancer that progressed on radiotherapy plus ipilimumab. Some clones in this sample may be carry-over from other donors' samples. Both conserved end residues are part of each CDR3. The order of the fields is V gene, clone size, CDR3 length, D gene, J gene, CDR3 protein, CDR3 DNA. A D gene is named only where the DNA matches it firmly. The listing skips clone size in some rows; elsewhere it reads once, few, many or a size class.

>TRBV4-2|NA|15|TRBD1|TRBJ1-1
CASSQGTGKNTEAFF
TGTGCCAGCAGCCAAGGGACAGGGAAGAACACTGAAGCTTTCTTT
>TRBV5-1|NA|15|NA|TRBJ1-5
CASRAGTQSGQPQHF
TGCGCCAGCAGGGCCGGGACACAGTCAGGCCAGCCCCAGCATTTT
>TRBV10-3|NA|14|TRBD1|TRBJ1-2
CAIRASDRGDGYTF
TGTGCCATCAGGGCTTCGGACAGGGGCGATGGCTACACCTTC
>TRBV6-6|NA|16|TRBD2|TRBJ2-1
CASSTAGLAAQSEQFF
TGTGCCAGCAGCACCGCCGGGCTAGCGGCCCAGAGTGAGCAGTTCTTC
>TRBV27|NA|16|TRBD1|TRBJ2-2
CASSFHRGRRTGELFF
TGTGCCAGCAGTTTCCACAGGGGGCGCCGGACCGGGGAGCTGTTTTTT
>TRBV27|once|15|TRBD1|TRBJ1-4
CASRSDRGRVEKLFF
TGTGCCAGCAGATCGGACAGGGGACGGGTTGAAAAACTGTTTTTT
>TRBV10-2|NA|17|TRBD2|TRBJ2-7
CASSVSRTSGGSYEQYF
TGCGCCAGCAGTGTTAGCCGGACTAGCGGGGGGAGTTACGAGCAGTACTTC
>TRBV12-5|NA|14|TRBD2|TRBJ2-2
CASGSGEYTGELFF
TGTGCTAGTGGTAGCGGGGAGTACACCGGGGAGCTGTTTTTT
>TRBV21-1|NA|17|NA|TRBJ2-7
CASSKRRSGRPQNEQYF
TGTGCCAGCAGCAAAAGGAGGAGCGGGAGACCTCAGAACGAGCAGTACTTC
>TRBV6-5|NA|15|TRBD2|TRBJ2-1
CASTLLGEGYNEQFF
TGTGCCAGCACCCTCTTAGGGGAGGGCTACAATGAGCAGTTCTTC
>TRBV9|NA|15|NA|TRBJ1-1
CASSFEKGVNTEAFF
TGTGCCAGCAGCTTTGAGAAGGGGGTGAACACTGAAGCTTTCTTT
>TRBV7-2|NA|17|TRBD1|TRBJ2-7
CASSSLRDRAPSYEQYF
TGTGCCAGCAGCTCGCTGCGGGACAGGGCCCCTTCCTACGAGCAGTACTTC
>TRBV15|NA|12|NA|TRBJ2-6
CATAFGANVLTF
TGTGCCACCGCGTTTGGGGCCAACGTCCTGACTTTC
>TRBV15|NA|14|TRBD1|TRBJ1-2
CATSGPTGFNGYTF
TGTGCCACCAGCGGACCGACAGGGTTTAATGGCTACACCTTC
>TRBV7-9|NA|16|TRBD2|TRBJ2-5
CASSLGSGIAVETQYF
TGTGCCAGCAGCTTAGGTAGCGGGATTGCCGTGGAGACCCAGTACTTC
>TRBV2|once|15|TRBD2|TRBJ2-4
CASSESGYGEGIQYF
TGTGCCAGCAGTGAAAGCGGCTACGGGGAGGGCATTCAGTACTTC
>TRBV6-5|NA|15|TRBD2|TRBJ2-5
CASSRLAGEEETQYF
TGTGCCAGCAGCCGACTAGCGGGAGAAGAAGAGACCCAGTACTTC
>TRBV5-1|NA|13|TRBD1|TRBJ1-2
CASSSQGADGYTF
TGCGCCAGCAGCTCTCAGGGGGCCGATGGCTACACCTTC
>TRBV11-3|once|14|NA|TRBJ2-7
CASSLDGTSYEQYF
TGTGCCAGCAGCTTAGATGGGACTTCCTACGAGCAGTACTTC
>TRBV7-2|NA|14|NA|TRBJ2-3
CASSPPGLTDTQYF
TGTGCCAGCAGCCCCCCGGGACTTACAGATACGCAGTATTTT
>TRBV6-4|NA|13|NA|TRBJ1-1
CASSEDGWTEAFF
TGTGCCAGCAGTGAAGACGGGTGGACTGAAGCTTTCTTT
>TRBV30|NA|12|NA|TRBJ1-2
CAWSPRDFGYTF
TGTGCCTGGAGTCCCCGGGACTTTGGCTACACCTTC
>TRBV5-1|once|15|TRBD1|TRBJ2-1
CASSFQTGDRDEQFF
TGCGCCAGCAGCTTCCAAACAGGGGATAGGGATGAGCAGTTCTTC
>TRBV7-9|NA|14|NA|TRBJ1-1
CASSLNEAGTEAFF
TGTGCCAGCAGCTTAAACGAGGCCGGCACTGAAGCTTTCTTT
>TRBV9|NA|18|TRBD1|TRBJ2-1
CTSSVDFRQGTERVEQFF
TGTACCAGCAGCGTAGACTTCCGACAGGGTACGGAGAGGGTTGAGCAGTTCTTC
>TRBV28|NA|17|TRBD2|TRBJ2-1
CASTSPGLAAGDNEQFF
TGTGCCAGCACCTCTCCGGGACTAGCGGCAGGGGACAATGAGCAGTTCTTC
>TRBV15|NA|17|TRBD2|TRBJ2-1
CATSRDPLVSGRGEQFF
TGTGCCACCAGCAGAGACCCGCTGGTGAGCGGGAGAGGTGAGCAGTTCTTC
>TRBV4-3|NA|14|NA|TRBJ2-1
CASSQAFGVYEQFF
TGCGCCAGCAGCCAAGCTTTCGGGGTCTATGAGCAGTTCTTC
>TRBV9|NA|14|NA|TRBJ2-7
CASSPHRQQYEQYF
TGTGCCAGCAGCCCCCACCGACAGCAATACGAGCAGTACTTC
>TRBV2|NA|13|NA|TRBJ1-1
CASSEIEATEAFF
TGTGCCAGCAGTGAAATCGAGGCTACTGAAGCTTTCTTT
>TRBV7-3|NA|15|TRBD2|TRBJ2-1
CASSLMSSGYNEQFF
TGTGCCAGCAGCTTAATGTCTAGCGGTTACAATGAGCAGTTCTTC
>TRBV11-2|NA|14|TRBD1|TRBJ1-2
CASSLEGGIYGYTF
TGTGCCAGCAGCTTAGAAGGGGGCATCTATGGCTACACCTTC
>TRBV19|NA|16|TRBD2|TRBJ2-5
CASSTGLGRIQETQYF
TGTGCCAGTAGTACAGGACTAGGGCGAATCCAAGAGACCCAGTACTTC
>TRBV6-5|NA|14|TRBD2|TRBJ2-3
CASRTAGVSDTQYF
TGTGCCAGCCGGACGGCGGGAGTATCAGATACGCAGTATTTT
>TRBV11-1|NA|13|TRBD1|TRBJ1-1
CASRRTGLLQAFF
TGTGCCAGCAGACGGACAGGGTTACTGCAAGCTTTCTTT
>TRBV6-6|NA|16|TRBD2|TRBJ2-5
CASSYGTAGSQETQYF
TGTGCCAGCAGTTACGGTACAGCGGGGAGTCAAGAGACCCAGTACTTC
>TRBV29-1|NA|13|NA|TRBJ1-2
CSVGEYSEGGYTF
TGCAGCGTTGGAGAGTACAGCGAGGGCGGCTACACCTTC
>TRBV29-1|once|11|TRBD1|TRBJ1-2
CSVDGTGGYTF
TGCAGCGTGGACGGGACAGGTGGCTACACCTTC
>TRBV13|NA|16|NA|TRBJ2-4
CASSPGVALAKNIQYF
TGTGCCAGCAGCCCTGGGGTAGCGCTAGCCAAAAACATTCAGTACTTC
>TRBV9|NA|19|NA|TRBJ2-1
CASSVPSSDRGGSYNEQFF
TGTGCCAGCAGCGTACCCTCCTCCGACAGGGGAGGGTCCTACAATGAGCAGTTCTTC
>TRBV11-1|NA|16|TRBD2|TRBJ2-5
CASSLEPGLGGQTQYF
TGTGCCAGCAGCTTAGAACCGGGACTAGGGGGACAGACCCAGTACTTC
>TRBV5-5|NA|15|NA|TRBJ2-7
CASSPNQARDSEQYF
TGTGCCAGCAGCCCCAATCAGGCGCGGGATTCGGAGCAGTACTTC
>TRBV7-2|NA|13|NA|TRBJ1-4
CASSLMLNEKLFF
TGTGCCAGCAGCTTAATGTTAAATGAAAAACTGTTTTTT
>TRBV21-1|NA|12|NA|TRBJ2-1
CASSTDYVGQFF
TGTGCCAGCAGCACCGACTACGTGGGGCAGTTCTTC
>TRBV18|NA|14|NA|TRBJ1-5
CASSPSGDNQPQHF
TGTGCCAGCTCACCATCAGGGGACAATCAGCCCCAGCATTTT
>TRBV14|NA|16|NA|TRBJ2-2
CASSQWSGSLTGELFF
TGTGCCAGCAGCCAATGGTCCGGGAGTCTGACCGGGGAGCTGTTTTTT